Listed here are 12 T cell receptor beta chains from one sample, sequenced in a study of T cells after yellow fever vaccination (dated by TCRdb to the late 2010s). The library was generated by 5' RACE. The data were produced on an Illumina HiSeq 2500. TCRdb redid the processing of the public reads, applying fastp at Q25 and MiXCR, and retained in-frame beta chains. Rows are unified per CDR3 protein, each entry keeping the most common DNA and genes. The sample profile shows more than 20,000 distinct CDR3 sequences; 5% to 6% of them were found once. About 12% of the sample rests with the top ten. The sample's treatment or condition label, in plain terms: live attenuated yellow fever vaccine strain. The sequences come from PBMCs, either bulk or a sorted T-cell subset (CD4+, CD8+, memory, or dextramer-sorted; not recorded which), collected 15 days after the yellow fever booster vaccination. The receptors derive from a young man who received the YFV17D yellow fever vaccine.

There are many counts of this clonotype. The V and J genes are TRBV5-6 and TRBJ2-1; perhaps TRBD2 as D (6 bases). Germline-derived CDR1 and CDR2 are SGHDT and YYEEEE. The length of the CDR3 is 14 residues. Trimming shortened V by 4 bases and J by 5 bases, and 13 bases separated the two germline ends. For the CDR3, the DNA is TGTGCCAGCAGCGCGGGCGGGGCAAACAATGAGCAGTTCTTC. Amino acids: CASSAGGANNEQFF.

In its sample, this clonotype was seen many times. The J gene is TRBJ2-3, the V gene TRBV7-6; D remains ambiguous. The CDR3 totals 15 residues. Germline lookup yields CDR1 SGHVS and CDR2 FNYEAQ. V was cut by 1 base and J by 1 base, with 9 bases left in between. This chain's CDR3 is CASSLESTRTDTQYF. DNA of the CDR3: TGTGCCAGCAGCTTAGAATCTACCCGCACAGATACGCAGTATTTT.

This clonotype was recorded many times. This chain uses TRBV5-1 with TRBJ1-3; 11 nucleotides agree with TRBD1. In germline, CDR1 is SGHRS, CDR2 YFSETQ. The V gene end was trimmed by 3 bases and the J gene end by 0 bases; junction bases not matched to a gene: 11. The CDR3 contains 19 residues. The CDR3 nucleotides are TGCGCCAGCAGCTCAGGGACAGGGGGATCCATGACCTCTGGAAACACCATATATTTT. Amino acid sequence: CASSSGTGGSMTSGNTIYF. Full variable domain (remainder filled in from reference TRBV5-1 and TRBJ1-3): KAGVTQTPRYLIKTRGQQVTLSCSPISGHRSVSWYQQTPGQGLQFLFEYFSETQRNKGNFPGRFSGRQFSNSRSEMNVSTLELGDSALYLCASSSGTGGSMTSGNTIYFGEGSWLTVV.

This clonotype is medium-sized in the sample. DNA for the CDR3: TGTGCCAGCAGCTTAGGACTCTATGGCTACACCTTC. It translates to CASSLGLYGYTF. The chain has TRBV7-2 and TRBJ1-2; no firm D call. Germline loops: CDR1 SGHTA, CDR2 FQGNSA. V shed 1 base and J shed 4 bases, with 4 bases lying between them. The CDR3 has 12 amino acids.

This clonotype was seen at least ten times. The chain is built from TRBV5-1 and TRBJ1-1, with 9 bases aligning to TRBD1. Trimming at V came to 6 bases and at J to 4 bases, leaving 10 bases not matched to a gene. This CDR3 region has 15 residues. CDR1 is SGHRS and CDR2 is YFSETQ in the germline V gene. This CDR3 reads CASKGQGSSGTEAFF. CDR3 in DNA: TGCGCCAGCAAGGGACAGGGTAGTAGTGGCACTGAAGCTTTCTTT.

This clonotype is labeled as medium-sized (0.01 to 0.1%). The genes are TRBV11-2 and TRBJ2-1; possible D gene TRBD2, 6 bases. The germline V gene has CDR1 SGHAT and CDR2 FQNNGV. CDR3 length equals 12 residues. V was shortened by 5 bases and J by 9 bases, with 11 bases between the two germline ends. CDR3 residues: CASSTREIEQFF. The CDR3 coding sequence is TGTGCCAGCAGCACCCGGGAGATTGAGCAGTTCTTC.

Notes on this clonotype: This may arise from a read error, as a much more abundant clone is one base away. The chain uses TRBV7-7 and TRBJ2-5; 12 nucleotides line up with TRBD1. Germline-derived CDR1 and CDR2 are SSHAT and FNYEAQ (reference sequence). The CDR3 spans 13 residues. V was clipped by 10 bases and J by 5 bases; unmatched bases: 5. The CDR3 here is CAKGQGAWETQYF. DNA of the CDR3: TGTGCCAAGGGACAGGGGGCTTGGGAGACCCAGTACTTC.

This clonotype was observed many times. This sequence joins TRBV2 and TRBJ1-1, with no clear D. Deletions cut 10 bases from V and 2 bases from J, with 17 bases between. The CDR3 totals 14 residues. In germline, CDR1 is SNHLY, CDR2 FYNNEI. CDR3 residues: CAIRPTTHNTEAFF. The CDR3 DNA follows: TGTGCCATCCGCCCTACTACACACAACACTGAAGCTTTCTTT.

This clonotype was found many times. The chain carries TRBV10-3 and TRBJ2-7; D unresolved. V lost 6 bases and J 5 bases, leaving 11 bases between the germline ends. From germline, CDR1 is ENHRY and CDR2 SYGVKD. This CDR3 comprises 12 residues. The CDR3 nucleotides read TGTGCCATCAGCCTCGGTGAAAACGAGCAGTACTTC. Residues: CAISLGENEQYF.

This clonotype was seen many times. The V call is TRBV6-2 or TRBV6-3, the J call TRBJ1-5; D perhaps matches TRBD1 (5 bases). V was clipped by 7 bases and J by 4 bases, with 8 bases between them. CDR3 length equals 12 residues. Germline assignment: CDR1 MNHEY and CDR2 SVGEGT. This chain's CDR3 is CASTRGNQPQHF. CDR3 nucleotides: TGTGCCAGCACCCGGGGGAATCAGCCCCAGCATTTT.

There are many counts of this clonotype. The genes are TRBV20-1 and TRBJ2-1; possibly TRBD1 for D (6 bases). Trimming took off 1 base at V and 7 bases at J, with 17 bases between the two ends. CDR1 is DFQATT, CDR2 SNEGSKA, per germline (reference sequence). This CDR3 spans 15 amino acids. Here the CDR3 reads CSARAAADSSNEQFF. In DNA form, the CDR3 reads TGCAGTGCTAGAGCCGCCGCGGACAGCAGTAATGAGCAGTTCTTC.

This clonotype was recorded many times. The V call is TRBV6-6, the J call TRBJ2-7; maybe TRBD1 (6 bases). Germline CDR1 and CDR2: MNHNY and SVGAGI (reference sequence). Trimming took 7 bases from V and 1 from J, leaving 11 bases between them. The CDR3 extends over 13 amino acids. The CDR3 region has the DNA TGTGCCAGCAAACAGGGCAGGTCCTACGAGCAGTACTTC. Translating it yields CASKQGRSYEQYF.